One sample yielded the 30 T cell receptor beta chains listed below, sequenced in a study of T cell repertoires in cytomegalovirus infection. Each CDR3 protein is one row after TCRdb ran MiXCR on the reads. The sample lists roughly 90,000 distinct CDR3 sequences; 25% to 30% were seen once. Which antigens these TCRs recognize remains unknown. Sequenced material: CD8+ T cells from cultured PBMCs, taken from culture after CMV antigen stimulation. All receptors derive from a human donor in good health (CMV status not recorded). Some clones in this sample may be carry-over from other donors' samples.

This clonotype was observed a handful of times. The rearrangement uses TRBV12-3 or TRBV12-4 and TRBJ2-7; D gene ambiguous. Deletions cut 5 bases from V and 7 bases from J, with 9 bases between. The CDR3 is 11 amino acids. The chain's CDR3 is CASSLHWEQYF. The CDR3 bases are TGTGCCAGCAGTCTCCATTGGGAGCAGTACTTC.

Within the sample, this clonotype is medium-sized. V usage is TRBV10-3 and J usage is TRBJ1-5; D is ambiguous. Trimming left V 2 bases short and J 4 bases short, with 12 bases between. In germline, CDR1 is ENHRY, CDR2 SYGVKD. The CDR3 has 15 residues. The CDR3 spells CAISETWQSNQPQHF. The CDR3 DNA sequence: TGTGCCATCAGTGAGACTTGGCAGTCAAATCAGCCCCAGCATTTT.

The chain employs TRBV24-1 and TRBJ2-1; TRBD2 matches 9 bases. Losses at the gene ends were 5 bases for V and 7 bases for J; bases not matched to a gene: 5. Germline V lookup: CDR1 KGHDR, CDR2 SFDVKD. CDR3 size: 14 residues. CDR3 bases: TGTGCCACCAGTGGGAGCGGGGGGCAAAATGAGCAGTTCTTC. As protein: CATSGSGGQNEQFF.

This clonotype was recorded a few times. The chain's CDR3 is CASSVAISFSGANVLTF. CDR3 nucleotides: TGTGCCAGCAGCGTAGCCATATCATTCTCTGGGGCCAACGTCCTGACTTTC. The chain joins TRBV9 to TRBJ2-6; the D is unclear. This CDR3 spans 17 amino acids. The germline V gene encodes CDR1 SGDLS and CDR2 YYNGEE. V lost 0 bases to trimming and J lost 0 bases, with 10 bases between them. Full variable domain (remainder filled in from reference TRBV9 and TRBJ2-6): DSGVTQTPKHLITATGQRVTLRCSPRSGDLSVYWYQQSLDQGLQFLIQYYNGEERAKGNILERFSAQQFPDLHSELNLSSLELGDSALYFCASSVAISFSGANVLTFGAGSRLTVL.

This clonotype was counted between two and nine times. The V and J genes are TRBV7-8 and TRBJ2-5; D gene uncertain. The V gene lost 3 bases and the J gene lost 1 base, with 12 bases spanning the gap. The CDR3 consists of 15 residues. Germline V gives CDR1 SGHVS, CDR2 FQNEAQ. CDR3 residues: CASSFGLAAQETQYF. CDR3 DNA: TGTGCCAGCAGCTTCGGGTTGGCGGCCCAAGAGACCCAGTACTTC. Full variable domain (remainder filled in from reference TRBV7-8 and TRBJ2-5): GAGVSQSPRYKVAKRGQDVALRCDPISGHVSLFWYQQALGQGPEFLTYFQNEAQLDKSGLPSDRFFAERPEGSVSTLKIQRTQQEDSAVYLCASSFGLAAQETQYFGPGTRLLVL.

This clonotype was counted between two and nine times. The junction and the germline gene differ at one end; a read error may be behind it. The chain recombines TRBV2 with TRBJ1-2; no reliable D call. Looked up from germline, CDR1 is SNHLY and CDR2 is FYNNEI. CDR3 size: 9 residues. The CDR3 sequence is CASSEGLPF. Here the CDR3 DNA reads TGTGCCAGCAGTGAGGGTCTCCCCTTC.

The CDR3 loop reads CASSFGDSRNTEAFF. The CDR3 nucleotides are TGTGCCAGCAGCTTTGGGGACTCCAGGAACACTGAAGCTTTCTTT. The chain is built from TRBV5-4 and TRBJ1-1, with D tentatively TRBD1 (5 bases). There are 15 residues in the CDR3. Trimming left V 2 bases short and J 1 base short, with 12 bases between. CDR1 is SGHNT and CDR2 is YYREEE in the germline V gene (reference sequence). Using reference TRBV5-4 and TRBJ1-1 for the parts outside the CDR3, the full variable domain is ETGVTQSPTHLIKTRGQQVTLRCSSQSGHNTVSWYQQALGQGPQFIFQYYREEENGRGNFPPRFSGLQFPNYSSELNVNALELDDSALYLCASSFGDSRNTEAFFGQGTRLTVV.

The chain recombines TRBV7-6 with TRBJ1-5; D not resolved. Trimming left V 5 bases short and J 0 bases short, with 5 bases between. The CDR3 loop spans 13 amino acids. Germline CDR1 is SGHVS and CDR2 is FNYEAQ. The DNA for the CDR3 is TGTGCCAGCAGCCCAATTAGCAATCAGCCCCAGCATTTT. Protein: CASSPISNQPQHF.

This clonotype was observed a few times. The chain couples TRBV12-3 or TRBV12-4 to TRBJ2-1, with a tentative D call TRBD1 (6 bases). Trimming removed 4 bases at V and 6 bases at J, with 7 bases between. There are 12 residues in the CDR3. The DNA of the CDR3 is TGTGCCAGCAGTTCAGGGGTCAATGAGCAGTTCTTC. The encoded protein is CASSSGVNEQFF.

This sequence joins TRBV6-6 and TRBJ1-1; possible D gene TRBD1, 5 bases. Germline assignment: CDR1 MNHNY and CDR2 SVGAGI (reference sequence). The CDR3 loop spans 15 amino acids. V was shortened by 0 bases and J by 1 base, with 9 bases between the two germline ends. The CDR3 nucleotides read TGTGCCAGCAGTTACTCTCAGGGAAGGAACACTGAAGCTTTCTTT. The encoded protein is CASSYSQGRNTEAFF.

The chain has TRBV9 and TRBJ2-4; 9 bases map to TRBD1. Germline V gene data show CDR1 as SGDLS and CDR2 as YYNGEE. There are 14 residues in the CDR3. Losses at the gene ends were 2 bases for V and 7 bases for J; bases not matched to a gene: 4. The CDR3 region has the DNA TGTGCCAGCAGCGTGTCGGGGACAGGGAACATTCAGTACTTC. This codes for CASSVSGTGNIQYF.

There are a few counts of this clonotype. CDR3 region: CASSESRQGRDEQYF. CDR3 DNA: TGTGCCAGCAGTGAGTCCCGACAGGGGAGAGACGAGCAGTACTTC. J is TRBJ2-7 and V is TRBV6-1, with 8 bases fitting TRBD1. Germline lookup yields CDR1 MNHNS and CDR2 SASEGT. The CDR3 runs 15 residues. V shed 3 bases, J shed 5 bases, and the junction held 9 bases outside the gene matches.

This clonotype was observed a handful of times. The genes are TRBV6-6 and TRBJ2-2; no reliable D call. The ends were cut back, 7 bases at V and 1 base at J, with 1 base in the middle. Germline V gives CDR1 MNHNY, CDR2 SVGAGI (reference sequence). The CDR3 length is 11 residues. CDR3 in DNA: TGTGCCAGCATGAACACCGGGGAGCTGTTTTTT. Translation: CASMNTGELFF.

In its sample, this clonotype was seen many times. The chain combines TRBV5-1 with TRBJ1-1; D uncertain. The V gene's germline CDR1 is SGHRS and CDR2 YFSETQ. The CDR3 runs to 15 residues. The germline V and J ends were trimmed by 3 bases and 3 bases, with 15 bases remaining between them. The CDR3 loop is CASSSESVKDTEAFF. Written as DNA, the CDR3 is TGCGCCAGCAGCTCCGAATCAGTGAAGGACACTGAAGCTTTCTTT. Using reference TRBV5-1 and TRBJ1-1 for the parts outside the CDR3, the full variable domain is KAGVTQTPRYLIKTRGQQVTLSCSPISGHRSVSWYQQTPGQGLQFLFEYFSETQRNKGNFPGRFSGRQFSNSRSEMNVSTLELGDSALYLCASSSESVKDTEAFFGQGTRLTVV.

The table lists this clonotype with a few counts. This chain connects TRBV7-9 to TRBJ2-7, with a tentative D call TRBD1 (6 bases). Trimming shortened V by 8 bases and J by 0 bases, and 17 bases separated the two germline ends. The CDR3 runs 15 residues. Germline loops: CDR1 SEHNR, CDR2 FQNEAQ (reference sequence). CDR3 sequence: CASHRTGTSSYEQYF. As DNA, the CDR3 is TGTGCCAGCCACCGCACAGGGACCAGCTCCTACGAGCAGTACTTC.

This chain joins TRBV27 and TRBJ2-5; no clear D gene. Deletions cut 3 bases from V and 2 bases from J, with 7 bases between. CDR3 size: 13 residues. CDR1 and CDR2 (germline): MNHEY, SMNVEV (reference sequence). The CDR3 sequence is CASSFGLQETQYF. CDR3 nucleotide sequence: TGTGCCAGCAGTTTCGGGTTACAAGAGACCCAGTACTTC.

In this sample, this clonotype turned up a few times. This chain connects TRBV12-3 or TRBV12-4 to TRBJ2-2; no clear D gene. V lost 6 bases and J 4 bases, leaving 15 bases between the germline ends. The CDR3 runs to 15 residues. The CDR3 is CASRLDPWSTGELFF. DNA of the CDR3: TGTGCCAGCAGATTGGACCCTTGGAGCACCGGGGAGCTGTTTTTT.

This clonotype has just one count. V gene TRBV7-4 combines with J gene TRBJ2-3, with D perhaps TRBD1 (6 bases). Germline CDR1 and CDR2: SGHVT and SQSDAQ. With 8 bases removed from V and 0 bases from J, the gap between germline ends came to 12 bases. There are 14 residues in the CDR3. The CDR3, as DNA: TGTGCCAGCTCAAAGGGGGAGAGCACAGATACGCAGTATTTT. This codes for CASSKGESTDTQYF. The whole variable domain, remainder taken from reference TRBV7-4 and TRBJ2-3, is GAGVSQSPRYKVAKRGRDVALRCDSISGHVTLYWYRQTLGQGSEVLTYSQSDAQRDKSGRPSGRFSAERPERSVSTLKIQRTEQGDSAVYLCASSKGESTDTQYFGPGTRLTVL.

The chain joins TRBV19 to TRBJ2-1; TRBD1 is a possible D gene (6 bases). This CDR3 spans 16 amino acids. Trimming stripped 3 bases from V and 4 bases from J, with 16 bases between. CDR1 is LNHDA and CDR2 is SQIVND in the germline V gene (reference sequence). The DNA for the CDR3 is TGTGCCAGTAGTATGGCCGGGACATGGACGTACAATGAGCAGTTCTTC. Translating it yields CASSMAGTWTYNEQFF.

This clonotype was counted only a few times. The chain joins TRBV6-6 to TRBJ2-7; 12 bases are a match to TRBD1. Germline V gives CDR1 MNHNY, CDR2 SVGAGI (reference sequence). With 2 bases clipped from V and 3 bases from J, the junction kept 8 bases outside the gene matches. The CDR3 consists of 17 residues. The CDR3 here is CASSYPAGTGGLYEQYF. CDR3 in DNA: TGTGCCAGCAGTTACCCGGCCGGGACAGGGGGCCTCTACGAGCAGTACTTC.

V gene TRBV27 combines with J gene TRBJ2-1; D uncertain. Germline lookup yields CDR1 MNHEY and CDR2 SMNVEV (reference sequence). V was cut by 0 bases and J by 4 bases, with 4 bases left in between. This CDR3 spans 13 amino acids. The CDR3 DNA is TGTGCCAGCAGTTTATCGTGGTACAATGAGCAGTTCTTC. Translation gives CASSLSWYNEQFF.

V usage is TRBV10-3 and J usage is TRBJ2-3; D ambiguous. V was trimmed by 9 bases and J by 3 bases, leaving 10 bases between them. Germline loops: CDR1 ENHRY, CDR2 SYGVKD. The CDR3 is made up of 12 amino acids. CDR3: CAIGNPTDTQYF. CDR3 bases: TGTGCCATAGGGAATCCAACAGATACGCAGTATTTT.

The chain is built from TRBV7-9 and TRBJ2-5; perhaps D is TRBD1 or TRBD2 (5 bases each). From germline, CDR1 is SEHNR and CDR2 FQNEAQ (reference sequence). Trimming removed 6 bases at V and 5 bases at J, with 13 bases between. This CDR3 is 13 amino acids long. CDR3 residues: CASSPDGAETQYF. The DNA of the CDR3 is TGTGCCAGCAGTCCAGACGGGGCTGAGACCCAGTACTTC.

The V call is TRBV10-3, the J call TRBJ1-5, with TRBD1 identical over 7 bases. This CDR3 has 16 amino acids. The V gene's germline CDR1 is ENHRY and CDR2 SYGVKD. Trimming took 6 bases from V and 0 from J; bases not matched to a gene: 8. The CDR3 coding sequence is TGTGCCATCAGGGAAGGGGGCCCTCTTAGCAATCAGCCCCAGCATTTT. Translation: CAIREGGPLSNQPQHF.

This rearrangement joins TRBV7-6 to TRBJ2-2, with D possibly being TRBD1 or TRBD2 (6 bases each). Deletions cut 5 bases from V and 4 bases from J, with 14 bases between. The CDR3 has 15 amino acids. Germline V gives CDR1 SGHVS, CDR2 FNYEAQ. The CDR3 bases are TGTGCCAGCAGCCCCCGGGGGCGCAGCACCGGGGAGCTGTTTTTT. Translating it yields CASSPRGRSTGELFF.

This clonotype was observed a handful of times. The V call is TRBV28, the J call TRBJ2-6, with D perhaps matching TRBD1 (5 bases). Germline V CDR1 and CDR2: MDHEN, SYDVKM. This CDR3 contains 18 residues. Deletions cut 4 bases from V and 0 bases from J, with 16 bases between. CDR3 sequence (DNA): TGTGCCAGCAGTTCGACAGATGCTGTTAACTCTGGGGCCAACGTCCTGACTTTC. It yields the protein CASSSTDAVNSGANVLTF. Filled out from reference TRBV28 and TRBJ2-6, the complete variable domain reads DVKVTQSSRYLVKRTGEKVFLECVQDMDHENMFWYRQDPGLGLRLIYFSYDVKMKEKGDIPEGYSVSREKKERFSLILESASTNQTSMYLCASSSTDAVNSGANVLTFGAGSRLTVL.

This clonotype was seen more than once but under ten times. The CDR3 loop is CASSLGALSQGAEAFF. In DNA form, the CDR3 reads TGTGCCAGCAGCTTAGGGGCCTTGTCTCAGGGGGCTGAAGCTTTCTTT. This chain connects TRBV7-6 to TRBJ1-1, with 7 positions matching TRBD1. The V gene's germline CDR1 is SGHVS and CDR2 FNYEAQ. The ends lost 1 base at V and 6 bases at J; junction bases unmatched: 11. This CDR3 is built from 16 residues.

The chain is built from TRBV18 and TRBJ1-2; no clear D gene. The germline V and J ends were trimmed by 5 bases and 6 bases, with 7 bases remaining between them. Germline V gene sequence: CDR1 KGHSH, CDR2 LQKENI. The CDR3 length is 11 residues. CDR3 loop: CASSSGDGYTF. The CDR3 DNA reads TGTGCCAGCTCAAGCGGGGATGGCTACACCTTC.

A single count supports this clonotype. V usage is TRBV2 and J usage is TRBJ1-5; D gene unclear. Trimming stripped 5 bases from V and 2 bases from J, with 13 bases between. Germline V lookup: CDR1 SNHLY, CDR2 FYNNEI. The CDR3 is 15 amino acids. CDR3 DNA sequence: TGTGCCAGCAGTTTTGCCAAAGGAGGCAATCAGCCCCAGCATTTT. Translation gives CASSFAKGGNQPQHF. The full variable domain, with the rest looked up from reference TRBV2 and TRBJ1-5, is EPEVTQTPSHQVTQMGQEVILRCVPISNHLYFYWYRQILGQKVEFLVSFYNNEISEKSEIFDDQFSVERPDGSNFTLKIRSTKLEDSAMYFCASSFAKGGNQPQHFGDGTRLSIL.

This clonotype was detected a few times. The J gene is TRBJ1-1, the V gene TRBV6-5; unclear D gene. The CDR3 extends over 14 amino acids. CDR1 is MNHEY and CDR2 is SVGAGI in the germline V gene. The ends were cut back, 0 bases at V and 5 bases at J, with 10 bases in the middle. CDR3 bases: TGTGCCAGCAGTTACTCGAGCAGAGGGACTGAAGCTTTCTTT. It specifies CASSYSSRGTEAFF.